Listed here are 14 T cell receptor beta chains from one sample, sequenced in a study of shared clonotypes between healthy human individuals. Using immunoSEQ multiplex PCR, the repertoire was profiled, and TCRdb retains in-frame clones only, with some absent. This repertoire shows approximately 2.3 million clones, 80% to 95% found once; its top ten account for about 0.41%. The specimen sequenced was naive CD4+ T cells from PBMCs. The subset here: CD45RA+ positively selected. The origin of the receptors is a man between 18 and 29 years old in good health. Some clones in this sample may be carry-over from other donors' samples.

The V call is TRBV28, the J call TRBJ2-3; 7 positions agree with TRBD2. The CDR3 extends over 16 amino acids. J lost 4 bases, V lost 1 base, and 8 bases had no gene match. Germline values: CDR1 MDHEN, CDR2 SYDVKM. The CDR3, as DNA: TGTGCCAGCAGTTTATTCGAACTAGCGACTCCAGATACGCAGTATTTT. As protein: CASSLFELATPDTQYF.

The chain employs TRBV6-6 and TRBJ1-5, with D possibly being TRBD1 (6 bases). Germline values: CDR1 MNHNY, CDR2 SVGAGI (reference sequence). The CDR3 length is 15 residues. V shed 6 bases and J shed 7 bases, with 19 bases lying between them. CDR3 in amino acids: CASSPRQESNQPQHF. In DNA, the CDR3 is TGTGCCAGCAGCCCCAGACAGGAATCCAACCAGCCCCAGCATTTT.

This rearrangement joins TRBV4-1 to TRBJ1-5; TRBD1 agrees at 8 bases. The germline gives CDR1 MGHRA, CDR2 YSYEKL. The CDR3 is 18 amino acids. V lost 2 bases, J lost 1 base, and 10 bases stayed unmatched. The DNA for the CDR3 is TGCGCCAGCAGCCAACCCGGGGTAGACAGGGGAAGCAATCAGCCCCAGCATTTT. This encodes CASSQPGVDRGSNQPQHF.

The rearrangement links TRBV5-4 to TRBJ2-7; 7 nucleotides line up with TRBD2. This CDR3 contains 16 residues. Germline CDR1 and CDR2: SGHNT and YYREEE (reference sequence). V lost 0 bases and J lost 3; bases outside the gene matches: 9. The DNA for the CDR3 is TGTGCCAGCAGCTTGGGAGAGCCTAGCGGAAGCTACGAGCAGTACTTC. Translating it yields CASSLGEPSGSYEQYF. Looking up the rest from reference TRBV5-4 and TRBJ2-7 gives the full variable domain: ETGVTQSPTHLIKTRGQQVTLRCSSQSGHNTVSWYQQALGQGPQFIFQYYREEENGRGNFPPRFSGLQFPNYSSELNVNALELDDSALYLCASSLGEPSGSYEQYFGPGTRLTVT.

This chain joins TRBV5-1 and TRBJ2-1; D gene uncertain. V dropped 0 bases and J dropped 0 bases, with 10 bases sitting between them. The CDR3 totals 16 residues. Per the germline V gene, CDR1 is SGHRS and CDR2 is YFSETQ. As DNA, the CDR3 is TGCGCCAGCAGCTTGGCCTGGCCTAGCTCCTACAATGAGCAGTTCTTC. This encodes CASSLAWPSSYNEQFF.

This chain uses TRBV29-1 with TRBJ2-3, with 8 positions matching TRBD1. Losses at the gene ends were 1 base for V and 4 bases for J; bases not matched to a gene: 7. Germline V gives CDR1 SQVTM, CDR2 ANQGSEA. This CDR3 has 15 residues. Here the CDR3 DNA reads TGCAGCGTTGAAGGGTGGACAGGGAGGCCAGATACGCAGTATTTT. Its protein product is CSVEGWTGRPDTQYF.

The V and J genes are TRBV4-2 and TRBJ2-3, with D unclear. V gave up 4 bases and J gave up 2 bases, with 13 bases separating them. The CDR3 length is 15 residues. In germline, CDR1 is LGHNA, CDR2 YNFKEQ. The CDR3 DNA is TGTGCCAGCAGCCTCCGTGGAACAAACACAGATACGCAGTATTTT. This codes for CASSLRGTNTDTQYF.

This clone appeared once. The chain employs TRBV11-2 and TRBJ2-7; D is undetermined. In germline, CDR1 is SGHAT, CDR2 FQNNGV. The V end was cut by 3 bases, the J end by 0 bases, with 12 bases between. This CDR3 region has 15 residues. CDR3 protein: CASSLLPSSSYEQYF. CDR3 coding DNA: TGTGCCAGCAGCTTGCTGCCGTCCAGCTCCTACGAGCAGTACTTC.

The chain has TRBV7-3 and TRBJ2-1; a possible D gene is TRBD2 (5 bases). Germline V gene sequence: CDR1 SGHTA, CDR2 FQGTGA. V lost 2 bases and J lost 10, with 12 bases in between. This CDR3 has 13 amino acids. The chain's CDR3 is CASSLGRVQEQFF. Here the CDR3 DNA reads TGTGCCAGCAGCTTAGGGCGGGTACAGGAGCAGTTCTTC.

This chain joins TRBV5-1 and TRBJ1-1; D ambiguous. The CDR3 runs to 15 residues. Trimming removed 0 bases from V and 3 bases from J, with 12 bases in between. Germline V lookup: CDR1 SGHRS, CDR2 YFSETQ. The CDR3 coding sequence is TGCGCCAGCAGCTTGGACGAGGGTGTGTACACTGAAGCTTTCTTT. Translating gives CASSLDEGVYTEAFF.

The chain uses TRBV5-1 and TRBJ2-1; 8 bases line up with TRBD2. V shed 5 bases and J 8 bases; nucleotides not matched to a gene: 12. The CDR3 has 15 residues. Germline-derived CDR1 and CDR2 are SGHRS and YFSETQ. The CDR3 region has the DNA TGCGCCAGCAGTCGCAGCGGGAGTTGGTTGGATGAGCAGTTCTTC. As protein: CASSRSGSWLDEQFF.

The J gene is TRBJ2-2, the V gene TRBV7-9, with D possibly being TRBD1 or TRBD2 (5 bases each). V lost 3 bases to trimming and J lost 6 bases, with 14 bases between them. Germline CDR1 is SEHNR and CDR2 is FQNEAQ (reference sequence). This CDR3 region has 15 residues. This chain's CDR3 is CASSLMGPPAGELFF. Here the CDR3 DNA reads TGTGCCAGCAGCTTGATGGGACCGCCGGCCGGGGAGCTGTTTTTT.

This clone showed up just once. The chain combines TRBV9 with TRBJ2-2; TRBD2 aligns across 12 bases. With V trimmed by 4 bases and J by 0 bases, 4 bases remained unmatched. The CDR3 loop spans 17 amino acids. Germline CDR1 and CDR2: SGDLS and YYNGEE. CDR3 coding DNA: TGTGCCAGCAGCCCCGGACTAGCGGGAACGAACACCGGGGAGCTGTTTTTT. It specifies CASSPGLAGTNTGELFF.

V usage is TRBV7-2 and J usage is TRBJ2-7; D perhaps matches TRBD2 (5 bases). There are 12 residues in the CDR3. CDR1 and CDR2 (germline): SGHTA, FQGNSA. The ends were cut back, 5 bases at V and 3 bases at J, with 8 bases in the middle. The CDR3 loop is CASSQAGYEQYF. In DNA, the CDR3 is TGTGCCAGCAGCCAGGCGGGCTACGAGCAGTACTTC.